This T cell receptor beta chain emerged from a study of regulatory and conventional T cells in RAG deficiency. The CDR3 runs 15 residues. Germline CDR1 and CDR2: SEHNR and FQNEAQ (reference sequence). V dropped 2 bases and J dropped 2 bases, with 12 bases sitting between them. As to this clone: The target antigen is unknown.

Notes on the study in general: Omenn syndrome and CID/AS patients had 85 to 100-fold fewer unique Treg TCR beta sequences, versus approximately 9.8-fold elsewhere. In Omenn syndrome, Treg and Tconv repertoires overlapped >75%. Shannon entropy was markedly lower and Simpson indices higher in RAG-deficient patients than control T-cell subsets.

Libraries were prepared by immunoSEQ multiplex PCR; TCRdb keeps only in-frame clonotypes and omits some of them. The sample shows 25,000 to 35,000 clones, about 87% of them seen only once. These data were also filed under a second study, of regulatory T cells. That study reports: The primer mix had 52 TRBV and 13 TRBJ primers.

This receptor was obtained from a human donor in good health. Specimen: CD8+ T cells sorted from blood. This chain joins TRBV7-9 and TRBJ1-2, with unresolved D. CDR3 sequence reads: CASSLISGPNYGYTF. CDR3 nucleotide sequence: TGTGCCAGCAGCTTAATCTCCGGGCCAAACTATGGCTACACCTTC. The full variable domain, its missing parts supplied by reference TRBV7-9 and TRBJ1-2, is DTGVSQNPRHKITKRGQNVTFRCDPISEHNRLYWYRQTLGQGPEFLTYFQNEAQLEKSRLLSDRFSAERPKGSFSTLEIQRTEQGDSAMYLCASSLISGPNYGYTFGSGTRLTVV.